These 21 T cell receptor beta chains share one sample of origin, sequenced in a study of siplizumab effects on memory and regulatory T cells. The protocol was immunoSEQ multiplex PCR, while the TCRdb copy is restricted to in-frame clones and leaves out a portion. The data show about 100,000 clones, 80% to 95% seen once. The specimen was CD4+ T cells sorted from blood. The receptors shown here come from a human donor in good health.

The rearrangement links TRBV5-4 to TRBJ1-1, with D unclear. Germline V gene lookup returns CDR1 SGHNT and CDR2 YYREEE (reference sequence). V was cut by 0 bases and J by 4 bases, with 13 bases left in between. The CDR3 is 15 amino acids. The CDR3 loop is CASSLVTGAGTEAFF. Here the CDR3 DNA reads TGTGCCAGCAGCTTGGTAACGGGAGCGGGCACTGAAGCTTTCTTT.

The genes are TRBV7-9 and TRBJ2-1; 13 bases agree with TRBD2. After removal of 4 bases from V and 7 bases from J, the junction contained 4 bases not matched to a gene. Germline lookup yields CDR1 SEHNR and CDR2 FQNEAQ (reference sequence). The CDR3 has 15 amino acids. The CDR3 nucleotides read TGTGCCAGCAGCTCCGGACTAGCGGGGGTGAATGAGCAGTTCTTC. Amino acid sequence: CASSSGLAGVNEQFF.

This chain uses TRBV5-1 with TRBJ2-1, with D perhaps being TRBD1 or TRBD2 (6 bases each). The CDR3 has 17 residues. In germline, CDR1 is SGHRS, CDR2 YFSETQ. The V gene lost 5 bases and the J gene lost 2 bases, with 20 bases spanning the gap. The CDR3 DNA is TGCGCCAGCAGAAGCTTTAATGAGGGGGGTGCCTACAATGAGCAGTTCTTC. Protein sequence: CASRSFNEGGAYNEQFF.

V is TRBV5-7 and J is TRBJ2-3; D gene uncertain. TRBV5-7 counts as an open reading frame of uncertain function. The CDR3 has 14 residues. V dropped 4 bases and J dropped 2 bases, with 11 bases sitting between them. The CDR3 nucleotides read TGTGCCAGCAGCAACCCAGAACCCACAGATACGCAGTATTTT. Encoded protein: CASSNPEPTDTQYF.

The chain has TRBV18 and TRBJ1-1; D is possibly TRBD1 (5 bases). V lost 0 bases and J lost 1, with 6 bases in between. CDR3 length: 14 amino acids. Germline lookup yields CDR1 KGHSH and CDR2 LQKENI. The CDR3 region is CASSPPGGNTEAFF. The CDR3 region has the DNA TGTGCCAGCTCACCACCGGGGGGGAACACTGAAGCTTTCTTT.

The rearrangement links TRBV5-4 to TRBJ1-1; D possibly corresponds to TRBD1 (6 bases). Germline CDR1 SGHNT, CDR2 YYREEE (reference sequence). V was cut by 2 bases and J by 3 bases, with 14 bases left in between. The CDR3 contains 15 residues. CDR3 DNA sequence: TGTGCCAGCAGCTTAACTGGGGACATCTACACTGAAGCTTTCTTT. Encoded protein: CASSLTGDIYTEAFF.

The chain recombines TRBV2 with TRBJ2-1; the match to TRBD1 covers 8 bases. CDR1 is SNHLY and CDR2 is FYNNEI in the germline V gene. The CDR3 is 15 amino acids. Trimming cost V 5 bases and J 2 bases; bases outside gene matches: 5. The CDR3 loop reads CASSLQGAAYNEQFF. The CDR3 DNA reads TGTGCCAGCAGTCTCCAGGGGGCCGCCTACAATGAGCAGTTCTTC. Full variable domain (missing parts from reference TRBV2 and TRBJ2-1): EPEVTQTPSHQVTQMGQEVILRCVPISNHLYFYWYRQILGQKVEFLVSFYNNEISEKSEIFDDQFSVERPDGSNFTLKIRSTKLEDSAMYFCASSLQGAAYNEQFFGPGTRLTVL.

The rearrangement uses TRBV10-3 and TRBJ1-5; 7 bases align to TRBD1. Per germline, CDR1 ENHRY and CDR2 SYGVKD. This CDR3 has 12 residues. J lost 7 bases, V lost 8 bases, and 5 bases had no gene match. CDR3 residues: CAIGQEGQPQHF. CDR3 sequence (DNA): TGTGCCATCGGACAGGAGGGCCAGCCCCAGCATTTT.

This clone came up once. For the CDR3, the DNA is TGTGCCAGCAGTGAGGGGATAGCGGGGCCTCCGAACACCGGGGAGCTGTTTTTT. Translating gives CASSEGIAGPPNTGELFF. V usage is TRBV25-1 and J usage is TRBJ2-2; 8 positions match TRBD2. Germline CDR1 reads MGHDK; CDR2 reads SYGVNS. CDR3 length equals 18 residues. V lost 3 bases, J lost 0 bases, and 9 bases stayed unmatched.

In this sample, this clone turned up once. The V call is TRBV2, the J call TRBJ2-3; 7 positions match TRBD1. Germline CDR1 reads SNHLY; CDR2 reads FYNNEI. Trimming took 5 bases from V and 4 from J; bases not matched to a gene: 6. The CDR3 consists of 14 residues. CDR3 in amino acids: CASSRQGRSDTQYF. CDR3 DNA sequence: TGTGCCAGCAGTCGACAGGGTAGATCAGATACGCAGTATTTT. Complete variable domain (other parts from reference TRBV2 and TRBJ2-3): EPEVTQTPSHQVTQMGQEVILRCVPISNHLYFYWYRQILGQKVEFLVSFYNNEISEKSEIFDDQFSVERPDGSNFTLKIRSTKLEDSAMYFCASSRQGRSDTQYFGPGTRLTVL.

V usage is TRBV5-4 and J usage is TRBJ2-5; D ambiguous. The CDR3 is 14 residues long. CDR1 is SGHNT, CDR2 YYREEE, per germline (reference sequence). V lost 3 bases to trimming and J lost 7 bases, with 16 bases between them. CDR3 sequence reads: CASSSQTEPGTQYF. The CDR3 nucleotides read TGTGCCAGCAGCTCTCAGACTGAACCGGGGACCCAGTACTTC. The full variable domain, with the rest looked up from reference TRBV5-4 and TRBJ2-5, is ETGVTQSPTHLIKTRGQQVTLRCSSQSGHNTVSWYQQALGQGPQFIFQYYREEENGRGNFPPRFSGLQFPNYSSELNVNALELDDSALYLCASSSQTEPGTQYFGPGTRLLVL.

CDR3 loop: CSVRLGDRGTYEQYF. CDR3 coding DNA: TGCAGCGTTCGGCTTGGGGACAGGGGAACCTACGAGCAGTACTTC. The chain joins TRBV29-1 to TRBJ2-7; TRBD1 aligns across 10 bases. CDR3 length: 15 amino acids. With V trimmed by 5 bases and J by 2 bases, 9 bases remained unmatched. The germline CDR1 and CDR2 sequences are SQVTM and ANQGSEA.

This chain links TRBV27 with TRBJ1-3; perhaps TRBD1 as D (6 bases). The CDR3 totals 19 residues. Germline values: CDR1 MNHEY, CDR2 SMNVEV (reference sequence). Trimming shortened V by 5 bases and J by 0 bases, and 23 bases separated the two germline ends. The CDR3, as DNA: TGTGCCAGCAGTCCAATTGATGGCTCCGGACAGCTCTCTGGAAACACCATATATTTT. Its translation is CASSPIDGSGQLSGNTIYF.

This sequence joins TRBV5-1 and TRBJ2-3; 7 bases match TRBD2. The germline gives CDR1 SGHRS, CDR2 YFSETQ. Trimming at V came to 4 bases and at J to 4 bases, leaving 9 bases not matched to a gene. This CDR3 is 15 amino acids long. The CDR3 DNA follows: TGCGCCAGCAGCCGACGGGCGGGGGATTCAGATACGCAGTATTTT. Amino acid sequence: CASSRRAGDSDTQYF.

This clone appeared once. The chain recombines TRBV5-5 with TRBJ2-5; possibly TRBD1 or TRBD2 for D (6 bases each). Deletions cut 4 bases from V and 5 bases from J, with 12 bases between. Germline CDR1 and CDR2: SGHKS and YYEKEE (reference sequence). This CDR3 region has 13 residues. Here the CDR3 DNA reads TGTGCCAGCAGCCGGGGGCAGCGGGAGACCCAGTACTTC. It encodes CASSRGQRETQYF.

There are a few counts of this clone. The V call is TRBV4-3, the J call TRBJ1-2; maybe TRBD1 (5 bases). V was trimmed by 0 bases and J by 4 bases, leaving 9 bases between them. Per the germline V gene, CDR1 is LGHNA and CDR2 is YSLEER. This CDR3 has 14 amino acids. CDR3: CASSQDLGGYGYTF. The CDR3 DNA reads as TGCGCCAGCAGCCAAGATTTGGGGGGCTATGGCTACACCTTC.

This chain uses TRBV14 with TRBJ1-1; possibly TRBD1 for D (5 bases). The CDR3 spans 14 residues. Trimming cost V 3 bases and J 6 bases, with 14 bases left between them. Germline V gives CDR1 SGHDN, CDR2 FVKESK. CDR3 region: CASSHRGEIPEAFF. Written as DNA, the CDR3 is TGTGCCAGCAGCCATCGAGGGGAAATCCCTGAAGCTTTCTTT.

This chain uses TRBV25-1 with TRBJ2-3; D gene uncertain. CDR1 is MGHDK, CDR2 SYGVNS, per germline. The CDR3 spans 13 residues. Trimming pared 5 bases from V and 2 bases from J, leaving 8 bases between. CDR3 in amino acids: CASSSLFTDTQYF. DNA of the CDR3: TGTGCCAGCAGTAGCCTCTTCACAGATACGCAGTATTTT.

The CDR3 nucleotides are TGTGCCAGCTCATCAGGACAGGGGAGCGTCGGGGAGCTGTTTTTT. Encoded protein: CASSSGQGSVGELFF. The J gene is TRBJ2-2, the V gene TRBV18, with 9 bases matching TRBD1. Germline CDR1 is KGHSH and CDR2 is LQKENI. CDR3 length: 15 residues. The V and J ends lost 5 bases and 7 bases, in that order; junction bases with no gene match: 8.

CDR3 in DNA: TGCGCCAGCAGGCAATCCGGGACAGGGGGGAGCACAGATACGCAGTATTTT. Translation gives CASRQSGTGGSTDTQYF. V usage is TRBV4-1 and J usage is TRBJ2-3; TRBD1 agrees at 11 bases. The CDR3 extends over 17 amino acids. The germline CDR1 and CDR2 sequences are MGHRA and YSYEKL. V was clipped by 6 bases and J by 0 bases; unmatched bases: 8.

The rearrangement uses TRBV7-9 and TRBJ2-2, with D uncertain. Germline values: CDR1 SEHNR, CDR2 FQNEAQ (reference sequence). The V end was cut by 5 bases, the J end by 8 bases, with 9 bases between. The CDR3 is made up of 12 amino acids. The CDR3 region is CASSPVAGELFF. Here the CDR3 DNA reads TGTGCCAGCAGCCCCGTGGCTGGGGAGCTGTTTTTT.